Listed below are T cell receptor beta chains from one sample, sequenced in a study of T cell repertoires in cytomegalovirus infection. No antigen is known for these receptors. TCRdb passed the reads through MiXCR, listing each CDR3 protein once. The top ten clones hold over 15% of a sample with roughly 730,000 distinct CDR3 sequences, around 31% of them seen once. This material consisted of cultured PBMCs, taken from culture after CMV antigen stimulation. The receptor set was obtained from a human donor in good health (CMV status not recorded). Some clones in this sample may be carry-over from other donors' samples. Both conserved end residues are part of each CDR3. Each record gives: clone size, D gene, V gene, J gene, CDR3 DNA, CDR3 protein. D genes are given only for firm matches. Clone size is shown for a subset of rows, as once, few, many or a class of expanded clone.

>.|.|TRBV7-1|TRBJ1-6
TGTGCCAGCAGCGCCCCGGGACAACCAGTTAATTCACCCCTCCACTTT
CASSAPGQPVNSPLHF
>.|TRBD2|TRBV7-8|TRBJ2-3
TGTGCCAGCAGCATCCCCCACCCGGGACTAGCGGGGGGGCATGCAGATACGCAGTATTTT
CASSIPHPGLAGGHADTQYF
>.|TRBD1|TRBV5-1|TRBJ2-5
TGCGCCAGCAGCGGGGGACAGGGGAGAAGGAAGACCCAGTACTTC
CASSGGQGRRKTQYF
>few|TRBD1|TRBV5-4|TRBJ2-7
TGTGCCAGCAGCCCGGGACAGGGGGACTCCTACGAGCAGTACTTC
CASSPGQGDSYEQYF
>few|TRBD2|TRBV4-3|TRBJ2-2
TGCGCCAGCAGACTTAATAGCGGGGTAAAGCCCGGGGAGCTGTTTTTT
CASRLNSGVKPGELFF
>.|TRBD1|TRBV20-1|TRBJ2-5
TGCAGTGCTAGAGTCGGGACAGGCGTTAGTGAGACCCAGTACTTC
CSARVGTGVSETQYF
>once|.|TRBV20-1|TRBJ1-3
TGCAGTGCTAGAGATCGGCAAAGCTCTGGAAACACCATATATTTT
CSARDRQSSGNTIYF
>.|.|TRBV27|TRBJ2-7
TGTGCCAGCAGACCCCTGGGGGTAGCGGCAATAGACGAGCAGTACTTC
CASRPLGVAAIDEQYF
>.|.|TRBV11-3|TRBJ2-5
TGTGCCAGCAGTCTCTTCCCGGGCGCCGGAGAGACCCAGTACTTC
CASSLFPGAGETQYF
>.|TRBD2|TRBV20-1|TRBJ2-1
TGCAGTGCAATAGCGGGGTCGGACAATGAGCAGTTCTTC
CSAIAGSDNEQFF
>.|.|TRBV4-1|TRBJ2-7
TGCGCCAGCAGCCAAGGGATAAACTACGAGCAGTACTTC
CASSQGINYEQYF
>few|.|TRBV6-1|TRBJ2-1
TGTGCCAGCAGTGAAGGGGTCCAGGCCCATCGGGGTGAGCAGTTCTTC
CASSEGVQAHRGEQFF
>.|.|TRBV12-3/TRBV12-4|TRBJ2-1
TGTGCCAGCGGGAGTGGTCGTGGGGGCTCCTACAATGAGCAGTTCTTC
CASGSGRGGSYNEQFF
>.|.|TRBV12-3/TRBV12-4|TRBJ2-1
TGTGCCACCACGTCAGAGCCGAGAATTGATGAGCAGTTCTTC
CATTSEPRIDEQFF
>few|.|TRBV6-1|TRBJ1-5
TGTGCCAGCAACATAATAGGTCAGCCCCAGCATTTT
CASNIIGQPQHF
>.|.|TRBV20-1|TRBJ2-7
TGCAGTGCTACTCCACCTGCAACAACCTACGAGCAGTACTTC
CSATPPATTYEQYF
>few|.|TRBV6-1|TRBJ1-6
TGTGCCAGCAGTGAAGAGTTTGGGGGGAGCTCCTATAATTCACCCCTCCACTTT
CASSEEFGGSSYNSPLHF
>many|TRBD2|TRBV7-8|TRBJ2-1
TGTGCCAGCAGCTTAGAGGGGACTAGCGGGGGGGTAGAGCAGTTCTTC
CASSLEGTSGGVEQFF
>few|TRBD1|TRBV7-2|TRBJ1-3
TGTGCCAGCAGCTTAAGGACAGGGAGTGGAAACACCATATATTTT
CASSLRTGSGNTIYF
>many|.|TRBV7-2|TRBJ2-6
TGTGCCAGCAGCTTAGCTGTCGTCTTCGGTGGGGCCAACGTCCTGACTTTC
CASSLAVVFGGANVLTF
>.|.|TRBV20-1|TRBJ2-7
TGCAGTGCTGTCTCGGGAGCCCCCTCCTACGAGCAGTACTTC
CSAVSGAPSYEQYF
>.|.|TRBV12-3/TRBV12-4|TRBJ2-3
TGTGCCAGCAGTCCCGGACAGACAGATACGCAGTATTTT
CASSPGQTDTQYF
>few|.|TRBV6-1|TRBJ2-7
TGTGCCAGCAGTGAAAGCCTAGATCGGGACGAGCAGTACTTC
CASSESLDRDEQYF
>.|.|TRBV2|TRBJ1-2
TGTGCCAGCAGGGGTCGGGGAATCTATGGCTACACCTTC
CASRGRGIYGYTF
>.|TRBD1|TRBV10-3|TRBJ1-5
TGTGCCGTGACAGGGAGTACGGAACAGCCCCAGCATTTT
CAVTGSTEQPQHF
>once|.|TRBV19|TRBJ2-7
TGTGCCAGTAGTATCTTCCAGGGCTACGAGCAGTACTTC
CASSIFQGYEQYF
>.|TRBD2|TRBV11-2|TRBJ2-1
TGTGCCAGCAGCAGGGGACTAGCGGGAGTAAGTGAGCAGTTCTTC
CASSRGLAGVSEQFF
>.|.|TRBV30|TRBJ1-1
TGTGCCTGGACCCCACGGGCCGAAGCTTTCTTT
CAWTPRAEAFF
>.|TRBD1|TRBV6-1|TRBJ1-5
TGTGCCAGCAGGAGGCAGGGGGCGGGCAATCAGCCCCAGCATTTT
CASRRQGAGNQPQHF
>.|.|TRBV12-3/TRBV12-4|TRBJ2-1
TGTGCCAGCAGTTTAGCGCGGCTAGGACCCAACAATGAGCAGTTCTTC
CASSLARLGPNNEQFF
>few|.|TRBV4-1|TRBJ2-7
TGCGCCAGCAGCCAAGCCCAGGGGTACACGCTTGCCTACGAGCAGTACTTC
CASSQAQGYTLAYEQYF
>.|TRBD1|TRBV2|TRBJ1-6
TGTGCCAGCAGCCAAAGGACAGGGAGGGATTCACCCCTCCACTTT
CASSQRTGRDSPLHF
>.|.|TRBV24-1|TRBJ1-5
TGTGCCACCAGTGACGTCGTGTATAGCAATCAGCCCCAGCATTTT
CATSDVVYSNQPQHF
>.|TRBD2|TRBV20-1|TRBJ2-7
TGCAGTGCTAGAGTGAGCCGCGGGGGCGAGCAGTACTTC
CSARVSRGGEQYF
>few|TRBD1|TRBV12-3/TRBV12-4|TRBJ1-2
TGTGCCAGCAACCTGGATCTTCGACAGGGTTGGCTTGGCTACACCTTC
CASNLDLRQGWLGYTF
>.|.|TRBV7-8|TRBJ1-3
TGTGCCAGCAGCTTGCAGGGCCGGCTCTCTGGAAACACCATATATTTT
CASSLQGRLSGNTIYF
>.|TRBD1|TRBV7-9|TRBJ1-2
TGTGCCAGCAGCTCCGCAGGACAGGGGTACTATGGCTACACCTTC
CASSSAGQGYYGYTF